This TCR beta chain was sequenced in a study of shared clonotypes between healthy human individuals. This clone was seen only a few times. CDR3 size: 15 residues. Trimming shortened V by 1 base and J by 1 base, and 8 bases separated the two germline ends. Germline CDR1 and CDR2: SGHTA and FQGNSA. Generated by immunoSEQ multiplex PCR, the TCRdb table keeps only in-frame clones and is missing some. The repertoire includes about a million clones, about three quarters of them detected once, and 1.2% to 1.5% sits in the top ten. The chain links TRBV7-2 to TRBJ1-5, with D maybe TRBD1 (5 bases). The source material was memory CD4+ T cells sorted from blood. Subset in this sample: CD45RA-negative fraction. The sequence derives from a man younger than 35 in good health. CDR3 region: CASSLGRVSNQPQHF. The CDR3 nucleotides read TGTGCCAGCAGCTTAGGCAGGGTCAGCAATCAGCCCCAGCATTTT.